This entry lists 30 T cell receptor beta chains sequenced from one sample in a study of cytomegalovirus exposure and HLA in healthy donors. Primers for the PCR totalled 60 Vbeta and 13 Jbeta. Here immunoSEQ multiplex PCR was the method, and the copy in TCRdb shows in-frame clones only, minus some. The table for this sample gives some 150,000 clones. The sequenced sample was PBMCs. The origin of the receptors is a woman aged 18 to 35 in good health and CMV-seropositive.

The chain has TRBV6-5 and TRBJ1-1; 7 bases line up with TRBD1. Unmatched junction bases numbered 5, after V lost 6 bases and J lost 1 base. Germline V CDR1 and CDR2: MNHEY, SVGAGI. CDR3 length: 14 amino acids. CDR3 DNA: TGTGCCAGCAGGGGGGGACAGAAGAACACTGAAGCTTTCTTT. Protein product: CASRGGQKNTEAFF.

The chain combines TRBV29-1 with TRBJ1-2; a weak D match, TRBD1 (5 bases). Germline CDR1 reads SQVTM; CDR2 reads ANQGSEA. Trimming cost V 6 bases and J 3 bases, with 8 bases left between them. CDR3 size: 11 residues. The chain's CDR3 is CSVGGDYGYTF. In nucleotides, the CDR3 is TGCAGCGTGGGGGGGGACTATGGCTACACCTTC.

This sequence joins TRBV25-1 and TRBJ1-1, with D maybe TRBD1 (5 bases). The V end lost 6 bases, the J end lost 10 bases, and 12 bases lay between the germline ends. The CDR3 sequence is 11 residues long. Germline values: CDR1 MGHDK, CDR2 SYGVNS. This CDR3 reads CASSFGAGAFF. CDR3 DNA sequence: TGTGCCAGCAGCTTTGGGGCAGGAGCTTTCTTT.

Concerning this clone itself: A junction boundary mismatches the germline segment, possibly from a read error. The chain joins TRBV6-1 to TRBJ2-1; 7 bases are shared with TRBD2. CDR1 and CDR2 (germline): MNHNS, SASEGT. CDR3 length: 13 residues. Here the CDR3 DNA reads TGTGCCAGCGACCCAAGGGACTACTATGAGCAGTTCTTC. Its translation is CASDPRDYYEQFF.

CDR3 sequence (DNA): TGTGCCAGCAGGCCCTCAGGGGCTGGAAACACCATATATTTT. Translating it yields CASRPSGAGNTIYF. V is TRBV6-6 and J is TRBJ1-3; a possible D gene is TRBD1 (6 bases). Germline CDR1 reads MNHNY; CDR2 reads SVGAGI (reference sequence). V lost 6 bases and J lost 2, with 11 bases in between. This CDR3 region has 14 residues.

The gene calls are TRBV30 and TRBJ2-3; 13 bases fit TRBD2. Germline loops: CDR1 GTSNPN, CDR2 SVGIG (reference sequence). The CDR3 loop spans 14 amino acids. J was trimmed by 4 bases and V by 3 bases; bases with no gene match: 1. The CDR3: CAWSGLAGADTQYF. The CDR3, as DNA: TGTGCCTGGAGCGGACTAGCGGGGGCAGATACGCAGTATTTT.

CDR3 in amino acids: CASSRGGIRDNEQFF. As DNA, the CDR3 is TGTGCCAGCAGCCGTGGCGGGATCCGGGACAATGAGCAGTTCTTC. The chain couples TRBV28 to TRBJ2-1; tentative D call: TRBD2 (6 bases). This CDR3 has 15 amino acids. The V end was cut by 6 bases, the J end by 5 bases, with 17 bases between. Germline-derived CDR1 and CDR2 are MDHEN and SYDVKM.

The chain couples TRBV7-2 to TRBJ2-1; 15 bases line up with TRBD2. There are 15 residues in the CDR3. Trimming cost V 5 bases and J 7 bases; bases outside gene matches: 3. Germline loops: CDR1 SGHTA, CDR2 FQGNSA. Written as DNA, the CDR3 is TGTGCCAGCAGCATCGGACTAGCGGGGGGGAATGAGCAGTTCTTC. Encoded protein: CASSIGLAGGNEQFF. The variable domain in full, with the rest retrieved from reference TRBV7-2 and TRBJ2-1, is GAGVSQSPSNKVTEKGKDVELRCDPISGHTALYWYRQSLGQGLEFLIYFQGNSAPDKSGLPSDRFSAERTGGSVSTLTIQRTQQEDSAVYLCASSIGLAGGNEQFFGPGTRLTVL.

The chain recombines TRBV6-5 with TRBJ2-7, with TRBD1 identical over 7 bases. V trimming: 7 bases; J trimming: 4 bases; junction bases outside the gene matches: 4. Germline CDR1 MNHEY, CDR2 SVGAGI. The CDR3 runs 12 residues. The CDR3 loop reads CASTGQAYEQYF. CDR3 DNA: TGTGCCAGCACCGGACAGGCTTACGAGCAGTACTTC.

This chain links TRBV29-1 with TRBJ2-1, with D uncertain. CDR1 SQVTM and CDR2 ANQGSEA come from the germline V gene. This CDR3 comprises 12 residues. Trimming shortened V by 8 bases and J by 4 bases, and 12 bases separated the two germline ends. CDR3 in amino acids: CSIEAVYNEQFF. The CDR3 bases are TGCAGCATCGAGGCGGTTTACAATGAGCAGTTCTTC.

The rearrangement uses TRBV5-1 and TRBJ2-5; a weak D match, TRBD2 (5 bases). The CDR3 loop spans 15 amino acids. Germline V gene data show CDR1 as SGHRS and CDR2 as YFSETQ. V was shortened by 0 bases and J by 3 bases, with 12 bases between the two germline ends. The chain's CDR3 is CASSLARRMEETQYF. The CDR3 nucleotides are TGCGCCAGCAGCTTGGCCAGGAGGATGGAAGAGACCCAGTACTTC.

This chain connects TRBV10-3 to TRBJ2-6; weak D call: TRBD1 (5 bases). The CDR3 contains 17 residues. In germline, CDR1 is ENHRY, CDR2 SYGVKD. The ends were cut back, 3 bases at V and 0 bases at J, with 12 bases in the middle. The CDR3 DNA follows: TGTGCCATCAGTGATCAGGGCCTAAGCTCTGGGGCCAACGTCCTGACTTTC. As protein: CAISDQGLSSGANVLTF.

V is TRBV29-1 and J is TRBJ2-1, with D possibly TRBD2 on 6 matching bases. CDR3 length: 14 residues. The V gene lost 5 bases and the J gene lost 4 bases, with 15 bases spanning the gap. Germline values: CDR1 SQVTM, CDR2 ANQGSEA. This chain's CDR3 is CSVLGGTSYNEQFF. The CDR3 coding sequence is TGCAGCGTTTTGGGCGGGACCTCATACAATGAGCAGTTCTTC.

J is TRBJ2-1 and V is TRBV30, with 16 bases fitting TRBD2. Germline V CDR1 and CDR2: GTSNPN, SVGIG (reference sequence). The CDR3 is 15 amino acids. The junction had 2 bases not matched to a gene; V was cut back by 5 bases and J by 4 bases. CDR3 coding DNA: TGTGCCTGGGGGACTAGCGGGGGGGCATACAATGAGCAGTTCTTC. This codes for CAWGTSGGAYNEQFF.

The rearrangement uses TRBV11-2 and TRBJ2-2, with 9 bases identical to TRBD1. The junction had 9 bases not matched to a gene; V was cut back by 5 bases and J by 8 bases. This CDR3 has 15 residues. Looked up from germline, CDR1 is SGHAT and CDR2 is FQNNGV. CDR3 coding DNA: TGTGCCAGCAGCCCCCGGACAGGGGAGTTGGGGGAGCTGTTTTTT. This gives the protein CASSPRTGELGELFF.

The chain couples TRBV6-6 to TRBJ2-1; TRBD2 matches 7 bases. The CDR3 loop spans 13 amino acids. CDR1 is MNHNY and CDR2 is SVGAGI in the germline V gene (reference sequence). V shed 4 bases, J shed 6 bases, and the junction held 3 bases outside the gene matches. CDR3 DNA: TGTGCCAGCAGTTGGGGCGGGGGCAATGAGCAGTTCTTC. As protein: CASSWGGGNEQFF.

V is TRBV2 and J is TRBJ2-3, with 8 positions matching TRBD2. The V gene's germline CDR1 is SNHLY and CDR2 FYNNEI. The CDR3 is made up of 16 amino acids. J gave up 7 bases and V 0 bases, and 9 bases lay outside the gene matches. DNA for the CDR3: TGTGCCAGCAGTGAAGCGCCGGGACTAGGTGCGCATACGCAGTATTTT. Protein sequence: CASSEAPGLGAHTQYF.

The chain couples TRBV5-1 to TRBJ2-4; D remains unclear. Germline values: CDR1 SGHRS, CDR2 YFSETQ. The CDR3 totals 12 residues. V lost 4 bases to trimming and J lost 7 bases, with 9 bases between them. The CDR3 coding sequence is TGCGCCAGCAGCCCAGACGGGAACATTCAGTACTTC. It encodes CASSPDGNIQYF.

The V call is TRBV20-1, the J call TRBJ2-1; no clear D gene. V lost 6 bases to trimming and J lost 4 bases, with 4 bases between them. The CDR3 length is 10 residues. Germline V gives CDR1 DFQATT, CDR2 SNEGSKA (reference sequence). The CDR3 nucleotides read TGCAGTGCAACTTACAATGAGCAGTTCTTC. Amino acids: CSATYNEQFF.

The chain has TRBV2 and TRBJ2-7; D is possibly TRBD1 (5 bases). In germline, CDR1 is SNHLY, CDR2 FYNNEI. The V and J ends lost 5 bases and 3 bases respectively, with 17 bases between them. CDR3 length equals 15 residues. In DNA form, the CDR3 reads TGTGCCAGCAGTCAAGGGGCCCTAACCCTCTACGAGCAGTACTTC. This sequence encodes CASSQGALTLYEQYF.

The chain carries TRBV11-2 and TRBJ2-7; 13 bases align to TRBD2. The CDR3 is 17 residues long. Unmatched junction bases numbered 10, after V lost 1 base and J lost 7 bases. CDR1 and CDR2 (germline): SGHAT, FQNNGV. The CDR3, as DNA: TGTGCCAGCAGCTTAGTTCGAGGACTAGCGGGAGTGGGGGAGCAGTACTTC. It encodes CASSLVRGLAGVGEQYF.

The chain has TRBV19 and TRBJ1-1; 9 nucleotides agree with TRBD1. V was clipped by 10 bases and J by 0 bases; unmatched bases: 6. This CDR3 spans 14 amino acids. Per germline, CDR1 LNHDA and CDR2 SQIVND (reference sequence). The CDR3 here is CATRTGDMNTEAFF. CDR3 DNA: TGTGCCACGAGGACAGGGGATATGAACACTGAAGCTTTCTTT.

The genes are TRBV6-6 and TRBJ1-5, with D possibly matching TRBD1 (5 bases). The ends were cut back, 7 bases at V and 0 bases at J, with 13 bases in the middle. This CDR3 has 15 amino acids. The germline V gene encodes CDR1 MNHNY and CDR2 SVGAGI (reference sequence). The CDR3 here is CASTAQGHSNQPQHF. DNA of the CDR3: TGTGCCAGCACCGCCCAGGGTCATAGCAATCAGCCCCAGCATTTT.

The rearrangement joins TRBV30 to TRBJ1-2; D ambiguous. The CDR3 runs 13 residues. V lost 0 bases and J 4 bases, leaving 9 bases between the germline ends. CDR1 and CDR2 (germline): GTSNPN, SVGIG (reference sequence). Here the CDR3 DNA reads TGTGCCTGGAGTGTTAGATCTGGCTATGGCTACACCTTC. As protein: CAWSVRSGYGYTF.

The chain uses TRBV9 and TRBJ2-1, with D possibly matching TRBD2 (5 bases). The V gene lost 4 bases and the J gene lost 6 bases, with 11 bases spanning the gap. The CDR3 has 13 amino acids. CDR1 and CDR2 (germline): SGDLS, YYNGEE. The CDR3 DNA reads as TGTGCCAGCAGCCCCCGGGGTTCCAATGAGCAGTTCTTC. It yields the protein CASSPRGSNEQFF.

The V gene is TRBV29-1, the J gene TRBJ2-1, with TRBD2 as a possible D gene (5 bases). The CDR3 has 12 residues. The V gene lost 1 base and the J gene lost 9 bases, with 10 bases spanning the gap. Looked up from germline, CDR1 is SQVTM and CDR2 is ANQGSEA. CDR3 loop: CSVEALAGEQFF. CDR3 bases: TGCAGCGTTGAAGCCCTAGCTGGTGAGCAGTTCTTC.

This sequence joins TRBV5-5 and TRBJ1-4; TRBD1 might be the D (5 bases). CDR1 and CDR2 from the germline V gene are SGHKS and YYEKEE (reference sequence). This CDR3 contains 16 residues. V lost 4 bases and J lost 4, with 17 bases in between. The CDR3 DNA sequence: TGTGCCAGCAGCGATTGGGCCGGACACAGTAATGAAAAACTGTTTTTT. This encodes CASSDWAGHSNEKLFF.

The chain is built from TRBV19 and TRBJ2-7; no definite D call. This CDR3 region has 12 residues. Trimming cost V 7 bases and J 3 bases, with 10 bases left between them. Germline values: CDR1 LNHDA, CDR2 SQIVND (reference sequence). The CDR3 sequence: CASMAPHYEQYF. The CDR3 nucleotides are TGTGCCAGTATGGCCCCCCACTACGAGCAGTACTTC. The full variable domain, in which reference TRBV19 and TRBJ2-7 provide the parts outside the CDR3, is DGGITQSPKYLFRKEGQNVTLSCEQNLNHDAMYWYRQDPGQGLRLIYYSQIVNDFQKGDIAEGYSVSREKKESFPLTVTSAQKNPTAFYLCASMAPHYEQYFGPGTRLTVT.

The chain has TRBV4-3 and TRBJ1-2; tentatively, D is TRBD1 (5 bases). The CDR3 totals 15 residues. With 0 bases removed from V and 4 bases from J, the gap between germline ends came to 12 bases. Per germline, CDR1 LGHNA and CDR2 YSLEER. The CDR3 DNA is TGCGCCAGCAGCCAAGATCCCGTCAGGGCCTATGGCTACACCTTC. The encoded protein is CASSQDPVRAYGYTF.

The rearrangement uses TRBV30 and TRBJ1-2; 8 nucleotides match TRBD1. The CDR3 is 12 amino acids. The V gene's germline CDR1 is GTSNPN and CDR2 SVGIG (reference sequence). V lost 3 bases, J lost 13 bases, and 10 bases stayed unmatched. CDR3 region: CAWSEIRGRGTF. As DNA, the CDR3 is TGTGCCTGGAGCGAGATCAGGGGGCGAGGCACCTTC. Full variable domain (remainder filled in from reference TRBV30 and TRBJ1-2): SQTIHQWPATLVQPVGSPLSLECTVEGTSNPNLYWYRQAAGRGLQLLFYSVGIGQISSEVPQNLSASRPQDRQFILSSKKLLLSDSGFYLCAWSEIRGRGTFGSGTRLTVV.